A selection of T cell receptor beta chains follows, all from one sample in a study of T cell repertoires in cytomegalovirus infection. No antigen has been assigned to these receptors. From the reads, TCRdb called clonotypes with MiXCR, one entry per CDR3 protein. Among 700,000 to 900,000 distinct CDR3 sequences listed, 25% to 30% were seen once. The specimen comprised cultured CD8+ T cells from PBMCs, sampled from culture after CMV antigen stimulation. Receptor source: a human donor in good health (CMV status not recorded). Some clones in this sample may be carry-over from other donors' samples. The CDR3 runs from the conserved cysteine through the conserved F or W. The D gene is left open where the match is weak. The size field is filled for only some rows; it gives once, few, many or a size class.

J: TRBJ2-3
D: TRBD2
size: NA
V: TRBV5-6
DNA: TGTGCCAGCAGCCCTCTTCTAAGGAGCGGGGGAGATACGCAGTATTTT
CDR3: CASSPLLRSGGDTQYF

J: TRBJ1-5
D: TRBD1
size: NA
V: TRBV6-4
DNA: TGTGCCAGCAGCCCATGGACAGGGGGCATGGATGACAATCAGCCCCAGCATTTT
CDR3: CASSPWTGGMDDNQPQHF

J: TRBJ2-1
D: NA
size: many
V: TRBV5-1
DNA: TGTGCCAGCAGCTTAGCAGGTAGCAATGAGCAGTTCTTC
CDR3: CASSLAGSNEQFF

J: TRBJ2-3
D: NA
size: NA
V: TRBV4-2
DNA: TGTGCCAGCAGCCAAGATCTTTACACCACAGATACGCAGTATTTT
CDR3: CASSQDLYTTDTQYF

J: TRBJ2-7
D: TRBD1
size: NA
V: TRBV2
DNA: TGTGCCAGCCAAACAGGGGATGGGGACGAGCAGTACTTC
CDR3: CASQTGDGDEQYF

J: TRBJ2-2
D: TRBD2
size: NA
V: TRBV10-3
DNA: TGTGCCATCAGTGGGGCAAGGCCTAGCGGGGCGAACACCGGGGAGCTGTTTTTT
CDR3: CAISGARPSGANTGELFF

J: TRBJ1-1
D: TRBD1
size: NA
V: TRBV20-1
DNA: TGCAGTGCTAGAGACCGGACAGGGCAGACTGAAGCTTTCTTT
CDR3: CSARDRTGQTEAFF

J: TRBJ1-1
D: NA
size: few
V: TRBV4-3
DNA: TGCGCCAGCAGCCAGCTAGGGGGATGGACTGAAGCTTTCTTT
CDR3: CASSQLGGWTEAFF

J: TRBJ2-7
D: NA
size: many
V: TRBV7-9
DNA: TGTGCCAGCAGCCCTACTTCGCGCGAGCAGTACTTC
CDR3: CASSPTSREQYF

J: TRBJ2-2
D: TRBD1
size: few
V: TRBV7-9
DNA: TGTGCCAGCAGTCCCGGGACAGGGTTCACCGGGGAGCTGTTTTTT
CDR3: CASSPGTGFTGELFF

J: TRBJ2-1
D: TRBD1
size: many
V: TRBV28
DNA: TGTGCCAGCAGCCTCAGGGGGATAATCGGCAATGAGCAGTTCTTC
CDR3: CASSLRGIIGNEQFF

J: TRBJ2-2
D: NA
size: NA
V: TRBV10-1
DNA: TGCGCCAGCAGTGACAGGGTGGCGAACACCGGGGAGCTGTTTTTT
CDR3: CASSDRVANTGELFF

J: TRBJ1-1
D: NA
size: NA
V: TRBV6-4
DNA: TGTGCCAGCAGTGACTCGAACGGTGAAGCTTTCTTT
CDR3: CASSDSNGEAFF

J: TRBJ2-7
D: NA
size: NA
V: TRBV7-9
DNA: TGTGCCAGCAGCCCGCCGGGGATCTCCTACGAGCAGTACTTC
CDR3: CASSPPGISYEQYF

J: TRBJ1-5
D: NA
size: NA
V: TRBV27
DNA: TGTGCCAGCAGGCAGTTTAGCAATCAGCCCCAGCATTTT
CDR3: CASRQFSNQPQHF

J: TRBJ2-4
D: NA
size: few
V: TRBV15
DNA: TGTGCCACCAGCAGGGGAGTAGCCAAAAACATTCAGTACTTC
CDR3: CATSRGVAKNIQYF

J: TRBJ2-1
D: NA
size: NA
V: TRBV27
DNA: TGTGCCAGCAGTTTAGGGTCGCGTAACCACTACAATGAGCAGTTCTTC
CDR3: CASSLGSRNHYNEQFF

J: TRBJ1-1
D: NA
size: few
V: TRBV5-1
DNA: TGCGCCAGCAGCTTGGACATGCCGAACACTGAAGCTTTCTTT
CDR3: CASSLDMPNTEAFF

J: TRBJ1-4
D: TRBD1
size: NA
V: TRBV7-2
DNA: TGTGCCAGCAGCCCGACAGGGGGCAATGAAAAACTGTTTTTT
CDR3: CASSPTGGNEKLFF

J: TRBJ2-7
D: NA
size: NA
V: TRBV6-1
DNA: TGTGCCAGCAGTGAAAATCTCTACAGTAGCTCCTACGAGCAGTACTTC
CDR3: CASSENLYSSSYEQYF

J: TRBJ2-2
D: TRBD1
size: NA
V: TRBV20-1
DNA: TGCAGTGCTAGAGGACAGGGCTCGAACACCGGGGAGCTGTTTTTT
CDR3: CSARGQGSNTGELFF

J: TRBJ1-2
D: NA
size: many
V: TRBV7-2
DNA: TGTGCCAGCAGCCCACCTTTTACAGGAGAGGGTGGCTACACCTTC
CDR3: CASSPPFTGEGGYTF

J: TRBJ2-5
D: NA
size: many
V: TRBV7-9
DNA: TGTGCCAGCAGGAGGGACACGGCAGGGGAGACCCAGTACTTC
CDR3: CASRRDTAGETQYF

J: TRBJ1-2
D: NA
size: NA
V: TRBV6-2/TRBV6-3
DNA: TGTGCCAGCAGCGACGGGGAACTTCAGGGTGGCTACACCTTC
CDR3: CASSDGELQGGYTF

J: TRBJ2-3
D: TRBD2
size: NA
V: TRBV27
DNA: TGTGCCAGCAGTTTAGCGGGGGGATTCACAGATACGCAGTATTTT
CDR3: CASSLAGGFTDTQYF